The 16 T cell receptor beta chains presented below share a single source sample, sequenced in a study of OX40 agonist ivuxolimab in advanced cancers. The method was immunoSEQ multiplex PCR; TCRdb's version includes in-frame clones alone and lacks a portion of them. The sample records tens of thousands of clones, 88% being singletons. The sample consisted of CD4+ or CD8+ T cells sorted from blood, taken in a trial of the OX40 agonist ivuxolimab. Every receptor here comes from an adult with an advanced solid tumor such as melanoma, head and neck, liver or kidney cancer.

The V and J genes are TRBV5-1 and TRBJ2-3, with a possible D match to TRBD1 (6 bases). With 4 bases removed from V and 2 bases from J, the gap between germline ends came to 17 bases. There are 16 residues in the CDR3. Germline V gene lookup returns CDR1 SGHRS and CDR2 YFSETQ. The CDR3 DNA reads as TGCGCCAGCAGCCCGGCCGCAGGGGTCGTCACAGATACGCAGTATTTT. Translated, it gives CASSPAAGVVTDTQYF.

The rearrangement links TRBV9 to TRBJ2-2; 7 bases are a match to TRBD2. The V segment lost 6 bases and the J segment 4 bases; nucleotides outside the gene matches: 6. CDR1 is SGDLS and CDR2 is YYNGEE in the germline V gene. This CDR3 region has 14 residues. CDR3 protein: CASKREGSTGELFF. The DNA of the CDR3 is TGTGCCAGCAAAAGGGAGGGGAGCACCGGGGAGCTGTTTTTT.

This rearrangement joins TRBV11-3 to TRBJ2-7, with TRBD2 identical over 7 bases. Unmatched junction bases numbered 5, after V lost 3 bases and J lost 0 bases. This CDR3 contains 15 residues. Per germline, CDR1 SGHNT and CDR2 YENEEA. CDR3 sequence: CASSFGGSPSYEQYF. CDR3 nucleotides: TGTGCCAGCAGCTTTGGCGGGAGCCCCTCCTACGAGCAGTACTTC. Based on the CDR3 plus reference TRBV11-3 and TRBJ2-7, the full variable domain is EAGVVQSPRYKIIEKKQPVAFWCNPISGHNTLYWYLQNLGQGPELLIRYENEEAVDDSQLPKDRFSAERLKGVDSTLKIQPAELGDSAVYLCASSFGGSPSYEQYFGPGTRLTVT.

The genes are TRBV20-1 and TRBJ2-5; D is ambiguous. V was shortened by 3 bases and J by 5 bases, with 7 bases between the two germline ends. Germline CDR1 DFQATT, CDR2 SNEGSKA (reference sequence). This CDR3 is built from 11 residues. In nucleotides, the CDR3 is TGCAGTGCTAGCCTCGCGGAGACCCAGTACTTC. Translation: CSASLAETQYF.

This chain joins TRBV5-4 and TRBJ2-6, with TRBD2 matching over 11 bases. V gave up 3 bases and J gave up 0 bases; unmatched junction bases: 8. The CDR3 has 19 amino acids. Germline CDR1 SGHNT, CDR2 YYREEE (reference sequence). The CDR3 nucleotides are TGTGCCAGCAGCTCGAAAGGACTAGCGGGTGGCTCTGGGGCCAACGTCCTGACTTTC. It is translated as CASSSKGLAGGSGANVLTF.

This rearrangement joins TRBV29-1 to TRBJ2-7, with D tentatively TRBD2 (5 bases). The CDR3 spans 13 residues. CDR1 and CDR2 from the germline V gene are SQVTM and ANQGSEA. Trimming left V 3 bases short and J 4 bases short, with 13 bases between. As DNA, the CDR3 is TGCAGCGTTGAGGAGAGGGAACGGTACGAGCAGTACTTC. As protein: CSVEERERYEQYF.

V and J are TRBV4-2 and TRBJ1-3; possibly TRBD1 for D (5 bases). Looked up from germline, CDR1 is LGHNA and CDR2 is YNFKEQ. With 1 base removed from V and 0 bases from J, the gap between germline ends came to 10 bases. The CDR3 has 16 amino acids. In DNA form, the CDR3 reads TGTGCCAGCAGCCAAGTCGACAGAAACTCTGGAAACACCATATATTTT. It specifies CASSQVDRNSGNTIYF.

V usage is TRBV5-1 and J usage is TRBJ1-2; tentative D call: TRBD1 (6 bases). The CDR3 has 15 residues. Between the trimmed V and J ends, which lost 0 bases and 0 bases, there was a span of 9 bases. Looked up from germline, CDR1 is SGHRS and CDR2 is YFSETQ. CDR3 bases: TGCGCCAGCAGCTTGGAGGCAGGGGCTAACTATGGCTACACCTTC. Its translation: CASSLEAGANYGYTF.

This sequence joins TRBV28 and TRBJ2-1; D might be TRBD2 (6 bases). CDR3 length: 17 amino acids. Germline V gene data show CDR1 as MDHEN and CDR2 as SYDVKM. V was clipped by 7 bases and J by 0 bases, with 19 bases between them. Here the CDR3 reads CASTSSGSSSSYNEQFF. The CDR3 DNA reads as TGTGCCAGCACCTCCTCCGGGAGTTCAAGCTCCTACAATGAGCAGTTCTTC.

V is TRBV5-6 and J is TRBJ2-3; 7 nucleotides line up with TRBD2. This CDR3 comprises 16 residues. V was pared by 1 base and J by 6 bases, with 11 bases of the junction left unmatched. Germline CDR1 SGHDT, CDR2 YYEEEE. DNA for the CDR3: TGTGCCAGCAGCTTGTTAGGACTAGGGGTAAGGGATACGCAGTATTTT. Translation: CASSLLGLGVRDTQYF.

This chain connects TRBV4-1 to TRBJ2-7, with D perhaps assigned TRBD1 or TRBD2 (5 bases each). CDR1 is MGHRA and CDR2 is YSYEKL in the germline V gene. The CDR3 covers 15 residues. The ends were cut back, 0 bases at V and 3 bases at J, with 12 bases in the middle. In nucleotides, the CDR3 is TGCGCCAGCAGCCAAGACCAGGGAGTTAACTACGAGCAGTACTTC. Protein product: CASSQDQGVNYEQYF.

The table lists this clone with a few counts. This chain links TRBV6-4 with TRBJ2-2; perhaps TRBD2 as D (6 bases). V lost 6 bases, J lost 2 bases, and 25 bases lay in between. This CDR3 comprises 19 residues. The V gene's germline CDR1 is MRHNA and CDR2 SNTAGT. The CDR3 bases are TGTGCCAGCAGCGACCTCCCCACTTTAGGGCGGGAAAACACCGGGGAGCTGTTTTTT. Amino acids: CASSDLPTLGRENTGELFF.

A few counts support this clone. The CDR3, as DNA: TGTGCCAGCAGTGCGGGGGGAGGCTACACCTTC. Its protein product is CASSAGGGYTF. This chain uses TRBV7-9 with TRBJ1-2, with a weak D call TRBD1 (5 bases). The germline V gene has CDR1 SEHNR and CDR2 FQNEAQ (reference sequence). The CDR3 spans 11 residues. V was shortened by 6 bases and J by 8 bases, with 10 bases between the two germline ends.

V and J are TRBV2 and TRBJ1-1, with 8 positions matching TRBD1. J lost 1 base, V lost 4 bases, and 5 bases had no gene match. Germline lookup yields CDR1 SNHLY and CDR2 FYNNEI. The CDR3 totals 15 residues. The CDR3 reads CASSALGQGNTEAFF. The CDR3 DNA follows: TGTGCCAGCAGTGCCCTTGGACAGGGGAACACTGAAGCTTTCTTT.

In nucleotides, the CDR3 is TGTGCCAGCAGCGTAGGAATTCAAGGAGATACGCAGTATTTT. Its translation: CASSVGIQGDTQYF. The V call is TRBV9, the J call TRBJ2-3, with D hard to call. Germline V gene sequence: CDR1 SGDLS, CDR2 YYNGEE. This CDR3 is built from 14 residues. Trimming took 0 bases from V and 5 from J, leaving 10 bases between them.

The chain has TRBV10-3 and TRBJ2-7; no clear D. The CDR3 extends over 13 amino acids. Deletions cut 5 bases from V and 6 bases from J, with 14 bases between. CDR1 ENHRY and CDR2 SYGVKD come from the germline V gene. The CDR3 DNA reads TGTGCCATCAGTTATGAACCCGCCTCCGAGCAGTACTTC. Its protein product is CAISYEPASEQYF.